Each of the 27 T cell receptor beta chains below was sequenced from the same sample in a study of early T cells in non-severe SARS-CoV-2 infection. A single record per CDR3 protein comes from TCRdb applying MiXCR to the 5' RACE reads. There are just under 65,000 distinct CDR3 sequences in the sample; around 14% occur only once, and more than 3.5% lies in the top ten. The specimen sequenced was whole blood. All receptors come from an adult who was a healthcare worker with PCR-confirmed SARS-CoV-2 infection or an uninfected control (not recorded which).

This rearrangement joins TRBV2 to TRBJ2-1; a weak D match, TRBD1 (5 bases). There are 15 residues in the CDR3. V lost 2 bases, J lost 7 bases, and 15 bases lay in between. The germline CDR1 and CDR2 sequences are SNHLY and FYNNEI. In nucleotides, the CDR3 is TGTGCCAGCAGTGAACCAGGGTGGGGCAATAATGAGCAGTTCTTC. This encodes CASSEPGWGNNEQFF.

The chain links TRBV5-1 to TRBJ2-7; the match to TRBD1 covers 8 bases. V trimming: 2 bases; J trimming: 2 bases; junction bases outside the gene matches: 9. The CDR3 spans 16 residues. Germline assignment: CDR1 SGHRS and CDR2 YFSETQ. The CDR3 DNA sequence: TGCGCCAGCAGCTTAACAGGGGGTTCCTCTACCTACGAGCAGTACTTC. It yields the protein CASSLTGGSSTYEQYF.

This clonotype turned up a few times. The chain recombines TRBV6-2 or TRBV6-3 with TRBJ2-3; 11 bases map to TRBD2. The CDR3 totals 18 residues. Trimming at V came to 6 bases and at J to 2 bases, leaving 13 bases not matched to a gene. CDR1 and CDR2 (germline): MNHEY, SVGEGT. CDR3 region: CASSLGETSGGSTDTQYF. CDR3 coding DNA: TGTGCCAGCAGCCTGGGGGAAACTAGCGGGGGCTCCACAGATACGCAGTATTTT.

This clonotype was detected many times. The chain carries TRBV7-9 and TRBJ2-1; TRBD2 agrees at 12 bases. Losses at the gene ends were 5 bases for V and 2 bases for J; bases not matched to a gene: 4. CDR1 is SEHNR and CDR2 is FQNEAQ in the germline V gene (reference sequence). The CDR3 length is 16 residues. The CDR3 protein is CASSPRLAGAYNEQFF. The CDR3 DNA follows: TGTGCCAGCAGCCCACGACTAGCGGGGGCCTACAATGAGCAGTTCTTC.

At least ten counts were recorded for this clonotype. This chain connects TRBV3-2 to TRBJ2-7. TRBV3-2 constitutes a pseudogene. CDR3 length: 8 amino acids. The CDR3: CARDNSCF. Here the CDR3 DNA reads TGTGCCAGAGATAATAGTTGCTTC.

The genes are TRBV5-5 and TRBJ1-1; TRBD1 matches at 7 bases. Losses at the gene ends were 2 bases for V and 4 bases for J; bases not matched to a gene: 5. The germline CDR1 and CDR2 sequences are SGHKS and YYEKEE (reference sequence). The CDR3 contains 14 residues. CDR3 region: CASSLGGFSTEAFF. The CDR3 nucleotides are TGTGCCAGCAGCTTAGGGGGCTTCTCCACTGAAGCTTTCTTT.

The chain is built from TRBV5-5 and TRBJ1-6; D not resolved. The V gene's germline CDR1 is SGHKS and CDR2 YYEKEE (reference sequence). V was cut by 3 bases and J by 7 bases, with 11 bases left in between. The CDR3 consists of 14 residues. The CDR3 protein is CASSYVRLNSPLHF. Written as DNA, the CDR3 is TGTGCCAGCAGCTACGTTCGGCTGAATTCACCCCTCCACTTT.

This clonotype showed up just a few times. CDR3: CASSYSNTGPDTQYF. The CDR3 DNA sequence: TGTGCCAGCAGTTACTCGAATACAGGGCCAGATACGCAGTATTTT. The chain carries TRBV6-6 and TRBJ2-3; a possible D gene is TRBD1 (6 bases). This CDR3 has 15 residues. V lost 0 bases and J 4 bases, leaving 11 bases between the germline ends. Germline CDR1 is MNHNY and CDR2 is SVGAGI (reference sequence).

This clonotype was detected only a few times. The rearrangement links TRBV7-2 to TRBJ2-5, with D possibly TRBD2 on 6 matching bases. The CDR3 consists of 14 residues. The V gene lost 6 bases and the J gene lost 1 base, with 12 bases spanning the gap. Germline CDR1 is SGHTA and CDR2 is FQGNSA. CDR3 in DNA: TGTGCCAGCAGTTATACGGGGGTCCAAGAGACCCAGTACTTC. This encodes CASSYTGVQETQYF. The full variable domain, with the rest looked up from reference TRBV7-2 and TRBJ2-5, is GAGVSQSPSNKVTEKGKDVELRCDPISGHTALYWYRQSLGQGLEFLIYFQGNSAPDKSGLPSDRFSAERTGGSVSTLTIQRTQQEDSAVYLCASSYTGVQETQYFGPGTRLLVL.

There are a few counts of this clonotype. The rearrangement links TRBV12-3 or TRBV12-4 to TRBJ1-4; the D gene is possibly TRBD1 (5 bases). The V end was cut by 3 bases, the J end by 2 bases, with 13 bases between. The CDR3 consists of 16 residues. Here the CDR3 reads CASSFYLAGTNEKLFF. The CDR3 DNA reads as TGTGCCAGCAGTTTTTATTTGGCAGGGACTAATGAAAAACTGTTTTTT.

The gene calls are TRBV6-4 and TRBJ2-3, with 10 bases that match TRBD2. The CDR3 sequence is 16 residues long. Germline V gene lookup returns CDR1 MRHNA and CDR2 SNTAGT. Unmatched junction bases numbered 8, after V lost 4 bases and J lost 4 bases. DNA for the CDR3: TGTGCCAGCAGTGCGACGGGACTAGCGAGCCCAGATACGCAGTATTTT. Protein: CASSATGLASPDTQYF.

This rearrangement joins TRBV20-1 to TRBJ1-2; D gene unclear. The CDR3 runs to 12 residues. V lost 4 bases to trimming and J lost 3 bases, with 9 bases between them. Germline lookup yields CDR1 DFQATT and CDR2 SNEGSKA (reference sequence). The CDR3 bases are TGCAGTGCTACAGACATGGACTATGGCTACACCTTC. Its protein is CSATDMDYGYTF.

This clonotype was seen more than once but under ten times. The gene calls are TRBV6-5 and TRBJ2-4; D gene unclear. Trimming removed 4 bases at V and 0 bases at J, with 10 bases between. The CDR3 spans 15 residues. CDR1 and CDR2 (germline): MNHEY, SVGAGI. As DNA, the CDR3 is TGTGCCAGCAGTTCCTTCGACGGAGCCAAAAACATTCAGTACTTC. Translated: CASSSFDGAKNIQYF.

This clonotype has only a few counts. The V gene is TRBV6-2 or TRBV6-3, the J gene TRBJ2-1; 7 nucleotides align to TRBD2. There are 13 residues in the CDR3. In germline, CDR1 is MNHEY, CDR2 SVGEGT. V shed 6 bases and J 9 bases; nucleotides not matched to a gene: 8. The CDR3 DNA follows: TGTGCCAGCAGAACGGGGACTACGAGTGAGCAGTTCTTC. Translation gives CASRTGTTSEQFF.

This rearrangement joins TRBV5-1 to TRBJ2-1, with TRBD1 identical over 11 bases. J was trimmed by 7 bases and V by 1 base; bases with no gene match: 10. The CDR3 totals 17 residues. CDR1 is SGHRS, CDR2 YFSETQ, per germline. In DNA form, the CDR3 reads TGCGCCAGCAGCTTGTTCCGGACAGGGGGCGCGTGGAATGAGCAGTTCTTC. It specifies CASSLFRTGGAWNEQFF.

The chain recombines TRBV7-9 with TRBJ2-5; unclear D gene. The CDR3 consists of 15 residues. Trimming stripped 2 bases from V and 4 bases from J, with 14 bases between. CDR1 is SEHNR and CDR2 is FQNEAQ in the germline V gene (reference sequence). The chain's CDR3 is CASSLSPGTTETQYF. CDR3 bases: TGTGCCAGCAGCTTATCGCCGGGTACGACAGAGACCCAGTACTTC.

This clonotype was counted only a few times. V is TRBV29-1 and J is TRBJ1-3, with a possible D match to TRBD1 (6 bases). Trimming left V 6 bases short and J 7 bases short, with 16 bases between. This CDR3 region has 13 residues. CDR1 SQVTM and CDR2 ANQGSEA come from the germline V gene. CDR3 amino acids: CSVVPGDGNTIYF. Written as DNA, the CDR3 is TGCAGCGTCGTACCAGGGGACGGGAACACCATATATTTT.

At least ten counts were recorded for this clonotype. The V call is TRBV6-6, the J call TRBJ2-2; 9 bases match TRBD1. The CDR3 spans 15 residues. Germline CDR1 MNHNY, CDR2 SVGAGI (reference sequence). The trim removed 4 bases at V and 6 bases at J, leaving 6 bases unmatched. The CDR3 region is CASSSGTGRAGELFF. The CDR3 DNA sequence: TGTGCCAGCAGTTCAGGGACAGGGAGGGCCGGGGAGCTGTTTTTT.

The chain has TRBV5-6 and TRBJ1-2; D is perhaps TRBD1 (5 bases). Germline lookup yields CDR1 SGHDT and CDR2 YYEEEE. V lost 4 bases to trimming and J lost 5 bases, with 18 bases between them. This CDR3 spans 15 amino acids. The CDR3 here is CASSPRGSKGYGYTF. CDR3 bases: TGTGCCAGCAGCCCGCGGGGTTCTAAGGGGTATGGCTACACCTTC.

This clonotype showed up just a few times. The rearrangement uses TRBV4-1 and TRBJ1-1; D remains unclear. The CDR3 totals 13 residues. The ends were cut back, 4 bases at V and 3 bases at J, with 9 bases in the middle. Germline V gene lookup returns CDR1 MGHRA and CDR2 YSYEKL. CDR3 sequence (DNA): TGCGCCAGCAGCCTTCAGAGGGACACTGAAGCTTTCTTT. Encoded protein: CASSLQRDTEAFF.

This clonotype was observed a few times. This chain links TRBV5-4 with TRBJ2-1; D is ambiguous. Germline V gene lookup returns CDR1 SGHNT and CDR2 YYREEE (reference sequence). This CDR3 spans 14 amino acids. V gave up 0 bases and J gave up 1 base, with 5 bases separating them. The CDR3 DNA follows: TGTGCCAGCAGCTTGGTAGGGTCCTACAATGAGCAGTTCTTC. Protein sequence: CASSLVGSYNEQFF.

This clonotype was counted ten times or more. The chain links TRBV27 to TRBJ2-1; the match to TRBD2 covers 9 bases. The ends lost 2 bases at V and 2 bases at J; junction bases unmatched: 7. Germline V gene lookup returns CDR1 MNHEY and CDR2 SMNVEV (reference sequence). This CDR3 contains 17 residues. CDR3 protein: CASSLQPLAGTYNEQFF. The CDR3, as DNA: TGTGCCAGCAGTTTACAACCTCTAGCGGGGACCTACAATGAGCAGTTCTTC.

CDR3 sequence reads: CASRETGADEQFF. CDR3 in DNA: TGTGCCAGCAGAGAGACAGGGGCCGATGAGCAGTTCTTC. The V and J genes are TRBV6-2 or TRBV6-3 and TRBJ2-1, with 8 bases aligning to TRBD1. This CDR3 has 13 amino acids. Trimming at V came to 6 bases and at J to 8 bases, leaving 6 bases not matched to a gene. Germline values: CDR1 MNHEY, CDR2 SVGEGT.

This chain uses TRBV11-2 with TRBJ2-3; tentatively, D is TRBD1 or TRBD2 (6 bases each). Trimming left V 5 bases short and J 2 bases short, with 17 bases between. The CDR3 covers 16 residues. CDR1 is SGHAT and CDR2 is FQNNGV in the germline V gene. The CDR3 coding sequence is TGTGCCAGCAGCGCCCGGGGGCAGGCCTTCACAGATACGCAGTATTTT. Its protein product is CASSARGQAFTDTQYF.

V gene TRBV21-1 combines with J gene TRBJ2-1; TRBD1 is taken as the D call from the table, unchecked against the DNA. TRBV21-1 is assigned pseudogene status. This CDR3 contains 13 residues. CDR3 region: CASLDRSRGEQFF. CDR3 coding DNA: TGTGCCAGCCTGGACAGAAGCAGGGGTGAGCAGTTCTTC.

The chain is built from TRBV29-1 and TRBJ2-7; no definite D call. Germline lookup yields CDR1 SQVTM and CDR2 ANQGSEA. The V gene lost 5 bases and the J gene lost 3 bases, with 8 bases spanning the gap. This CDR3 has 11 amino acids. As DNA, the CDR3 is TGCAGCGTTAGACATTTCTACGAGCAGTACTTC. It yields the protein CSVRHFYEQYF.

The chain joins TRBV4-3 to TRBJ2-7; D not resolved. Trimming pared 0 bases from V and 0 bases from J, leaving 12 bases between. CDR1 and CDR2 from the germline V gene are LGHNA and YSLEER. The CDR3 covers 16 residues. The CDR3 is CASSQDHGLSSYEQYF. The CDR3 DNA reads as TGCGCCAGCAGCCAAGATCACGGCCTTAGCTCCTACGAGCAGTACTTC.